This T cell receptor beta chain emerged from a study of blood T cell repertoires in COVID-19 (dated by TCRdb to 2020 to 2022). Study-wide context: The collaborator samples originated in the United States, Italy and Spain and spanned the acute and convalescent phases of COVID-19. The repertoires were released in a freely available public database meant as a resource for research on the immune response to SARS-CoV-2. The samples were drawn from two sources: the first 160 participants of the ongoing ImmuneRACE study, and over 1,000 subjects contributed by 6 global collaborators. Where available, HLA class I and class II types were obtained from metadata supplied by the sample provider rather than from assay-based typing. The prospective study material was composed of cDNA or gDNA derived from T cells, B-cell-depleted T cells, or PBMCs. The dataset comprised deeply sampled blood TCRbeta repertoires from subjects exposed to, actively infected with, or recovered from COVID-19. A de-identified subject ID, COVID-19 status, age in years and sex were almost always included in the sample metadata. What the study reported, not specific to this receptor: The amount of clinical and demographic metadata varied by source and participant and was provided uncurated.

Whole blood was collected in K2EDTA tubes by collaborating institutions according to the institutions' own protocols. Collaborator samples were shipped for TCRbeta analysis as frozen whole blood, isolated PBMCs, or DNA extracted from either sample type. In the case of this clone: Which antigen it targets is not known. No base qualities exist here, and no much larger clone lies one base off it.

The immunoSEQ Assay, a bias-controlled multiplex PCR, was used to amplify TCRbeta CDR3 regions from genomic DNA. The published analysis was carried out like this. Nucleated cell counts per sample were estimated from amplification of reference gene primers within the assay. Sequence reads were collapsed and filtered to measure the absolute abundance of every unique TCRbeta CDR3 rearrangement. Productive Simpson clonality was computed per sample as the square root of Simpson's diversity index over productive rearrangements. TCRdb took over this immuneACCESS table, retaining in-frame rearrangements with V and J assigned. Such tables are incomplete; in checked studies, under half of the missing clones stem from an unresolved V gene, and the remainder is unexplained. V, J and clone size are those of that table, while D and trimming were read from the DNA. This sample holds about 280,000 clones; over 75% were observed only once. 4.5% to 5.5% of the sample goes to the ten largest clones.

Looking up the germline V gene yields CDR1 SNHLY and CDR2 FYNNEI. The cysteine opens and the phenylalanine closes a CDR3 of 18 amino acids. Only CDR3 DNA remains: 54 bases, in frame from the first base. V loses 3 bases, J loses 0 bases, and the germline ends lie 18 bases apart. The chain links TRBV2 with TRBJ1-5; D gene: possibly TRBD1, on 6 matching bases. Material: peripheral blood. This receptor was obtained from a man between 50 and 59 years old with active or convalescent COVID-19. The CDR3 protein is CASSDGVPGTHSNQPQHF. The sequenced DNA: TGTGCCAGCAGTGACGGAGTACCCGGGACACATAGCAATCAGCCCCAGCATTTT.